The table lists the clone carrying this TCR beta chain with many counts. CDR3 regions of TCR beta were amplified from RNA transcripts. The first-round RT-PCR employed HTBI primers together with the Qiagen OneStep RT-PCR kit. A multiplex PCR was then performed as the second round. Each CDR3 protein is one row after TCRdb ran MiXCR on the multiplex PCR reads. There are roughly 500,000 distinct CDR3 sequences in the sample; roughly 14% occur only once, and about 9.4% lies in the top ten. The entry originates in a study of Graves' ophthalmopathy and Graves' hyperthyroidism. The germline gives CDR1 SGHRS, CDR2 YFSETQ. CDR3 length equals 17 residues. The trim removed 1 base at V and 4 bases at J, leaving 6 bases unmatched.

The TCR sequence derives from a woman aged 25 to 39 with Graves' ophthalmopathy. The rearrangement uses TRBV5-1 and TRBJ2-2; 11 bases fit TRBD1. What was sequenced was blood. The CDR3 DNA reads as TGCGCCAGCAGCTTGATGGCCGGGACAGGGGGCACCGGGGAGCTGTTTTTT. Amino acids: CASSLMAGTGGTGELFF.